These T cell receptor beta chains were read from a single sample in a study of control samples from healthy donors and cancer patients. The protocol was immunoSEQ multiplex PCR, while the TCRdb copy is restricted to in-frame clones and leaves out a portion. The table records 78,000 or so clones, over 75% of them present only once. The sequencing input was blood. These receptors all come from a woman in her fifties or sixties in good health. CDR3s include the opening cysteine and the closing phenylalanine or tryptophan. Each record gives: J gene, D gene, CDR3 length, clone size, V gene, CDR3 protein, CDR3 DNA. The D gene is left open where the match is weak. Size tells how often a clone was seen (once, few, many) or the class of an expanded clone, and some rows leave it out.

J gene: TRBJ2-1; D gene: TRBD2; CDR3 length: 16; clone size: .; V gene: TRBV9; CDR3 protein: CASSVERTSGYNEQFF; CDR3 DNA: TGTGCCAGCAGCGTAGAGAGGACTAGCGGGTACAATGAGCAGTTCTTC
J gene: TRBJ2-6; D gene: .; CDR3 length: 13; clone size: .; V gene: TRBV5-1; CDR3 protein: CASSGSGANVLTF; CDR3 DNA: TGCGCCAGCAGCGGGTCTGGGGCCAACGTCCTGACTTTC
J gene: TRBJ1-3; D gene: .; CDR3 length: 16; clone size: few; V gene: TRBV19; CDR3 protein: CASSALGWDGGNTIYF; CDR3 DNA: TGTGCCAGTAGCGCCTTGGGCTGGGACGGCGGAAACACCATATATTTT
J gene: TRBJ2-4; D gene: TRBD2; CDR3 length: 15; clone size: .; V gene: TRBV14; CDR3 protein: CASSQRAGEGNIQYF; CDR3 DNA: TGTGCCAGCAGCCAAAGAGCGGGAGAAGGAAACATTCAGTACTTC
J gene: TRBJ2-2; D gene: .; CDR3 length: 16; clone size: .; V gene: TRBV24-1; CDR3 protein: CATSDPGRSNTGELFF; CDR3 DNA: TGTGCCACCAGTGATCCAGGGCGGTCGAACACCGGGGAGCTGTTTTTT
J gene: TRBJ2-1; D gene: .; CDR3 length: 13; clone size: .; V gene: TRBV3-1/TRBV3-2; CDR3 protein: CASSHGTENEQFF; CDR3 DNA: TGTGCCAGCAGCCATGGGACCGAGAATGAGCAGTTCTTC
J gene: TRBJ2-7; D gene: .; CDR3 length: 12; clone size: .; V gene: TRBV6-1; CDR3 protein: CASSSADYEQYF; CDR3 DNA: TGTGCCAGCAGTTCCGCCGACTACGAGCAGTACTTC
J gene: TRBJ2-1; D gene: TRBD2; CDR3 length: 16; clone size: .; V gene: TRBV4-2; CDR3 protein: CASSQKEGGYYNEQFF; CDR3 DNA: TGTGCCAGCAGCCAGAAAGAGGGAGGGTACTACAATGAGCAGTTCTTC
J gene: TRBJ2-7; D gene: .; CDR3 length: 15; clone size: .; V gene: TRBV28; CDR3 protein: CASNLGGKAWVRQYF; CDR3 DNA: TGTGCCAGCAACTTGGGTGGTAAGGCTTGGGTTAGGCAGTACTTC
J gene: TRBJ1-5; D gene: .; CDR3 length: 13; clone size: .; V gene: TRBV4-1; CDR3 protein: CASSQAGNQPQHF; CDR3 DNA: TGCGCCAGCAGCCAGGCAGGGAATCAGCCCCAGCATTTT
J gene: TRBJ2-3; D gene: TRBD2; CDR3 length: 16; clone size: .; V gene: TRBV5-4; CDR3 protein: CASTLGGGLAGGTQYF; CDR3 DNA: TGTGCCAGCACCCTCGGAGGGGGACTAGCGGGAGGCACGCAGTATTTT
J gene: TRBJ2-3; D gene: .; CDR3 length: 15; clone size: once; V gene: TRBV24-1; CDR3 protein: CATSETGRHTDTQYF; CDR3 DNA: TGTGCCACCAGTGAGACGGGACGCCACACAGATACGCAGTATTTT
J gene: TRBJ1-2; D gene: TRBD1; CDR3 length: 13; clone size: .; V gene: TRBV6-5; CDR3 protein: CASSPGGFDGYTF; CDR3 DNA: TGTGCCAGCAGTCCAGGGGGTTTTGATGGCTACACCTTC
J gene: TRBJ1-1; D gene: .; CDR3 length: 13; clone size: .; V gene: TRBV29-1; CDR3 protein: CSALPWGATEAFF; CDR3 DNA: TGCAGCGCCCTTCCATGGGGGGCCACTGAAGCTTTCTTT
J gene: TRBJ2-1; D gene: .; CDR3 length: 14; clone size: once; V gene: TRBV28; CDR3 protein: CASSLSGDGNEQFF; CDR3 DNA: TGTGCCAGCAGTCTCTCGGGAGACGGCAATGAGCAGTTCTTC
J gene: TRBJ2-5; D gene: TRBD2; CDR3 length: 14; clone size: .; V gene: TRBV18; CDR3 protein: CASSPGGGQQTQYF; CDR3 DNA: TGTGCCAGCTCACCAGGGGGAGGGCAGCAGACCCAGTACTTC
J gene: TRBJ1-5; D gene: .; CDR3 length: 15; clone size: once; V gene: TRBV18; CDR3 protein: CASSPSQGKNQPQHF; CDR3 DNA: TGTGCCAGCTCACCTTCACAGGGAAAGAATCAGCCCCAGCATTTT
J gene: TRBJ1-2; D gene: .; CDR3 length: 12; clone size: .; V gene: TRBV20-1; CDR3 protein: CSAIDNNYGYTF; CDR3 DNA: TGCAGTGCTATTGACAATAACTATGGCTACACCTTC
J gene: TRBJ2-7; D gene: .; CDR3 length: 16; clone size: .; V gene: TRBV27; CDR3 protein: CASTTIGAAKLGEQYF; CDR3 DNA: TGTGCCAGCACCACTATTGGGGCCGCGAAATTAGGGGAGCAGTACTTC
J gene: TRBJ1-5; D gene: .; CDR3 length: 15; clone size: .; V gene: TRBV28; CDR3 protein: CASSLLVGINQPQHF; CDR3 DNA: TGTGCCAGCAGTTTATTGGTGGGAATCAATCAGCCCCAGCATTTT
J gene: TRBJ1-6; D gene: TRBD1; CDR3 length: 14; clone size: .; V gene: TRBV29-1; CDR3 protein: CSVREAGGDSPLHF; CDR3 DNA: TGCAGCGTCCGTGAGGCAGGGGGTGATTCACCCCTCCACTTT
J gene: TRBJ2-1; D gene: TRBD2; CDR3 length: 15; clone size: .; V gene: TRBV7-8; CDR3 protein: CASSLWEGVNNEQFF; CDR3 DNA: TGTGCCAGCAGCTTATGGGAGGGTGTAAACAATGAGCAGTTCTTC
J gene: TRBJ2-3; D gene: .; CDR3 length: 14; clone size: .; V gene: TRBV28; CDR3 protein: CASSLRIPTDTQYF; CDR3 DNA: TGTGCCAGCAGTTTGAGGATCCCCACAGATACGCAGTATTTT
J gene: TRBJ2-5; D gene: TRBD2; CDR3 length: 14; clone size: .; V gene: TRBV29-1; CDR3 protein: CSASGASGQETQYF; CDR3 DNA: TGCAGCGCATCCGGAGCTAGCGGCCAAGAGACCCAGTACTTC
J gene: TRBJ1-6; D gene: .; CDR3 length: 16; clone size: .; V gene: TRBV5-6; CDR3 protein: CASSLGRFGRGSPLHF; CDR3 DNA: TGTGCCAGCAGCTTGGGGCGATTTGGCAGGGGTTCACCCCTCCACTTT
J gene: TRBJ1-1; D gene: .; CDR3 length: 15; clone size: .; V gene: TRBV2; CDR3 protein: CASSPRGGRNTEAFF; CDR3 DNA: TGTGCCAGCAGTCCCCGGGGAGGGCGGAACACTGAAGCTTTCTTT
J gene: TRBJ1-5; D gene: TRBD1; CDR3 length: 15; clone size: .; V gene: TRBV2; CDR3 protein: CASRETGTWNQPQHF; CDR3 DNA: TGTGCCAGCAGGGAGACAGGGACGTGGAATCAGCCCCAGCATTTT
J gene: TRBJ2-1; D gene: .; CDR3 length: 14; clone size: .; V gene: TRBV6-5; CDR3 protein: CASSHGPLGNEQFF; CDR3 DNA: TGTGCCAGCAGTCATGGGCCCCTTGGGAATGAGCAGTTCTTC
J gene: TRBJ1-2; D gene: .; CDR3 length: 15; clone size: .; V gene: TRBV6-5; CDR3 protein: CASSYQGTANYGYTF; CDR3 DNA: TGTGCCAGCAGTTACCAGGGGACCGCTAACTATGGCTACACCTTC